The text below deals with one T cell receptor (beta chain). Original analysis: Estimation of nucleated cell counts relied on the amplification of reference gene primers. This table comes from immunoSEQ multiplex PCR, and its TCRdb copy is limited to in-frame clones, with some not included. The V and J calls and clone size come from that table; D and trimming were worked out from the DNA. The sample comprises about 180,000 clones, roughly 83% of which are singletons, and less than 2% rests with the top ten. This sample stems from a study of blood T cell repertoires in COVID-19. The overall study: The United States, Italy and Spain provided the acute and convalescent COVID-19 samples.

Sequencing was performed on peripheral blood. This clonotype was obtained from a human donor in a cohort sampled during active COVID-19.

For the CDR3, the DNA is TGTGCCAGCAGCTTCATGGGACTAGCGGAGGGAGAGACCCAGTACTTC. Its protein is CASSFMGLAEGETQYF. The chain links TRBV7-2 to TRBJ2-5, with 11 bases identical to TRBD2. CDR3 length equals 16 residues. Germline CDR1 reads SGHTA; CDR2 reads FQGNSA. The ends lost 3 bases at V and 4 bases at J; junction bases unmatched: 7.